This T cell receptor (beta chain) was recovered during a study of blood T cells in healthy people across ages. Germline loops: CDR1 DFQATT, CDR2 SNEGSKA (reference sequence). CDR3 length: 15 amino acids. Trimming shortened V by 3 bases and J by 11 bases, and 25 bases separated the two germline ends. A second PCR of roughly 7 to 11 cycles used a sample-barcoded 5' primer and a J-beta primer mix. TCRdb re-derived calls from the 5' RACE reads in MiXCR, one entry per CDR3 protein. Of 790,000 or so distinct CDR3 sequences in the sample, 35% to 60% were seen once. There are many counts of this clonotype. The source of this sequence is a man at least 80 years old in good health. Sequencing was carried out using blood. V gene TRBV20-1 combines with J gene TRBJ2-5, with D possibly matching TRBD1 (5 bases). The chain's CDR3 is CSASANEDTVREQYF. Here the CDR3 DNA reads TGCAGTGCTAGTGCCAATGAGGACACCGTGAGAGAGCAGTACTTC.